This T cell receptor (beta chain) was sequenced during a study of T cell repertoires and HLA-DP antigens. CDR3 length equals 13 residues. Trimming left V 5 bases short and J 5 bases short, with 13 bases between. From germline, CDR1 is SGHRS and CDR2 YFSETQ. A remark on this clone: Its antigen is still unknown.

Some clones are missing from TCRdb's copy, which holds only in-frame ones; the method was immunoSEQ multiplex PCR. This sample carries roughly 73,000 clones, about 80% of them seen once, and the ten largest clones take about 1.4%. The receptor comes from a man aged 55 to 70 in good health and CMV-seronegative. Specimen: CD4+ T cells from PBMCs. J is TRBJ2-5 and V is TRBV5-1; D perhaps matches TRBD1 (6 bases). In DNA, the CDR3 is TGCGCCAGCAGAGATACAGGGTTCGAGACCCAGTACTTC. It yields the protein CASRDTGFETQYF.